The sequence of this TCR beta chain was determined in a study of shared clonotypes between healthy human individuals. Looking at the study overall: The donor group consisted of a couple of women and three men, aged 18 to 49.

The unsorted PBMC sample used ten immunoSEQ deep assay plates. Per the original data handling: With immunoSEQ giving junction-only sequences and no quality scores, filtering differed. Profiled with immunoSEQ multiplex PCR; TCRdb holds only in-frame clones, not every one. V and J calls and clone size are as listed in that table; D and trimming were resolved from the DNA. Of about half a million clones detected, 70% to 85% appear once; the ten largest clones hold about 12%. The CDR3 is made up of 15 amino acids. Germline CDR1 reads LNHDA; CDR2 reads SQIVND (reference sequence). The ends were cut back, 5 bases at V and 2 bases at J, with 13 bases in the middle. Roughly 99 million PBMCs were counted before genomic DNA extraction.

The sequencing sample was made of PBMCs. The rearrangement uses TRBV19 and TRBJ1-5; TRBD1 is a possible D gene (6 bases). This sequence originates from a middle-aged woman in good health. Some clones in this sample may be carry-over from other donors' samples. The DNA for the CDR3 is TGTGCCAGTAGTCCGACAGGAAATGGCAATCAGCCCCAGCATTTT. Translated: CASSPTGNGNQPQHF.